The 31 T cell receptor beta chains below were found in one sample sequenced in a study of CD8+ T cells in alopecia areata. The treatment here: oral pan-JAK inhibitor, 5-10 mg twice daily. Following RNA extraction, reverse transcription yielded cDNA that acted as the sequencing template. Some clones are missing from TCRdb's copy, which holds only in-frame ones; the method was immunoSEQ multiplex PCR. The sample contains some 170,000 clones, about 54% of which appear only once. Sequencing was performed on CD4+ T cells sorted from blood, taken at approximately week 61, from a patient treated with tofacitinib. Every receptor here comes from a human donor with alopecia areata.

CDR3 region: CSAKSRQGDYGYTF. For the CDR3, the DNA is TGCAGCGCCAAATCCCGGCAGGGCGACTATGGCTACACCTTC. The V gene is TRBV29-1, the J gene TRBJ1-2, with D possibly being TRBD1 (5 bases). Germline CDR1 SQVTM, CDR2 ANQGSEA. There are 14 residues in the CDR3. V was shortened by 7 bases and J by 3 bases, with 18 bases between the two germline ends.

Written as DNA, the CDR3 is TGTGCCAGCAGAGGACCGCGCACCGGGGAGCTGTTTTTT. As protein: CASRGPRTGELFF. The V and J genes are TRBV7-3 and TRBJ2-2; D not resolved. The V end was cut by 6 bases, the J end by 4 bases, with 9 bases between. The CDR3 totals 13 residues. Germline assignment: CDR1 SGHTA and CDR2 FQGTGA. The complete variable domain, with remaining parts taken from reference TRBV7-3 and TRBJ2-2, reads GAGVSQTPSNKVTEKGKYVELRCDPISGHTALYWYRQSLGQGPEFLIYFQGTGAADDSGLPNDRFFAVRPEGSVSTLKIQRTERGDSAVYLCASRGPRTGELFFGEGSRLTVL.

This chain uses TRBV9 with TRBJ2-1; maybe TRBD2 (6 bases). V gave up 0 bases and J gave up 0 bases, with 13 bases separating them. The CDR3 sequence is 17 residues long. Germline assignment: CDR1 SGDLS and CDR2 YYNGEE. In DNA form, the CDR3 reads TGTGCCAGCAGCGTAGCTCAACTAGCTAGCTCCTACAATGAGCAGTTCTTC. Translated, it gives CASSVAQLASSYNEQFF.

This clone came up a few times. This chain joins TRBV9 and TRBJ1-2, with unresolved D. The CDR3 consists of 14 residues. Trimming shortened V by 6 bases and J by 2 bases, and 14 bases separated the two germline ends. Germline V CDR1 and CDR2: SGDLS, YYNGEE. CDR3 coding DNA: TGTGCCAGCACTTCGGGTCAGCTGAACTATGGCTACACCTTC. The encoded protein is CASTSGQLNYGYTF.

This CDR3 is CASSVTGGPEAFF. Written as DNA, the CDR3 is TGTGCCAGCAGCGTGACAGGGGGTCCTGAAGCTTTCTTT. The chain recombines TRBV7-9 with TRBJ1-1; 9 positions match TRBD1. Germline-derived CDR1 and CDR2 are SEHNR and FQNEAQ (reference sequence). The CDR3 runs 13 residues. The trim removed 5 bases at V and 6 bases at J, leaving 4 bases unmatched.

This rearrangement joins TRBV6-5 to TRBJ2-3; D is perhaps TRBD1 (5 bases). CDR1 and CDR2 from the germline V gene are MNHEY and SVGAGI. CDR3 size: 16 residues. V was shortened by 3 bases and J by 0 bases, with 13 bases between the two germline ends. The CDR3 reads CASSYTLDKSTDTQYF. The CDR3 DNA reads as TGTGCCAGCAGTTATACACTGGACAAAAGCACAGATACGCAGTATTTT.

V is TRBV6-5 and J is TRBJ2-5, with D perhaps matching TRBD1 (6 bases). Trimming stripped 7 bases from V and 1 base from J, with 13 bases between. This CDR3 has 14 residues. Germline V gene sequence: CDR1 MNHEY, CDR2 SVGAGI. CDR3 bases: TGTGCCAGCATACCCACGACAGGCCAAGAGACCCAGTACTTC. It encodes CASIPTTGQETQYF.

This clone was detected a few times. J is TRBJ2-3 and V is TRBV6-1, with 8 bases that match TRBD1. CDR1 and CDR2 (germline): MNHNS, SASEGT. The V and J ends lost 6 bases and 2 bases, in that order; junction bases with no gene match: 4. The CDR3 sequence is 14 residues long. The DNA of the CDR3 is TGTGCCAGCAGCCGGGACAGGCACACAGATACGCAGTATTTT. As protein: CASSRDRHTDTQYF.

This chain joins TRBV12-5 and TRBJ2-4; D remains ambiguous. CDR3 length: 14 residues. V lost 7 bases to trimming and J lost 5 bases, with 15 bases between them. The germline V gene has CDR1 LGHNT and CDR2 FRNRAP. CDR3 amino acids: CASAASAGQNIQYF. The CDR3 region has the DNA TGTGCTAGTGCCGCCTCGGCAGGCCAAAACATTCAGTACTTC.

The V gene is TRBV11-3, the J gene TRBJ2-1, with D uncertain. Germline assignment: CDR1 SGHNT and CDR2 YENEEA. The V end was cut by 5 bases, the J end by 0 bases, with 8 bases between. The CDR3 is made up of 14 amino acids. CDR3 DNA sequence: TGTGCCAGCAGCCCCGGCCCCTCCTACAATGAGCAGTTCTTC. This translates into CASSPGPSYNEQFF. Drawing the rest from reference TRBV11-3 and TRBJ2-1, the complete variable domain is EAGVVQSPRYKIIEKKQPVAFWCNPISGHNTLYWYLQNLGQGPELLIRYENEEAVDDSQLPKDRFSAERLKGVDSTLKIQPAELGDSAVYLCASSPGPSYNEQFFGPGTRLTVL.

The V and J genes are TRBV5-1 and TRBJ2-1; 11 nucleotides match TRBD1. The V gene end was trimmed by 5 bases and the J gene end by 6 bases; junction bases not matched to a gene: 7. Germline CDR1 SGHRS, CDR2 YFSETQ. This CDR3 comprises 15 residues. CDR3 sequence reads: CASSPSGTGGNEQFF. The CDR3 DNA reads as TGCGCCAGCAGTCCCTCGGGGACAGGGGGCAATGAGCAGTTCTTC.

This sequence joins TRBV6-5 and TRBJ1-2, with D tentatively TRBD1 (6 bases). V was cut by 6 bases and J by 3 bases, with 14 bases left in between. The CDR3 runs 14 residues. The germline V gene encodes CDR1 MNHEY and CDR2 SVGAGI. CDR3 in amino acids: CASSPGTPDYGYTF. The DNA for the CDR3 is TGTGCCAGCAGCCCCGGGACACCAGACTATGGCTACACCTTC.

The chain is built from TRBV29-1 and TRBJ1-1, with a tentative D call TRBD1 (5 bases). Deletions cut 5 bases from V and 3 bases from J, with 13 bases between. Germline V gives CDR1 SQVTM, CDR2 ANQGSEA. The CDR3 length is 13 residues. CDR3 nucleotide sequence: TGCAGCGTTAGTGGGGGTGAGGACACTGAAGCTTTCTTT. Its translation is CSVSGGEDTEAFF.

As DNA, the CDR3 is TGTGCCAGCAGCCCAGGCCTGACTAACTATGGCTACACCTTC. Translated: CASSPGLTNYGYTF. The rearrangement joins TRBV7-8 to TRBJ1-2; unclear D gene. CDR3 length: 14 residues. V was pared by 5 bases and J by 0 bases, with 10 bases between. Germline V gene lookup returns CDR1 SGHVS and CDR2 FQNEAQ.

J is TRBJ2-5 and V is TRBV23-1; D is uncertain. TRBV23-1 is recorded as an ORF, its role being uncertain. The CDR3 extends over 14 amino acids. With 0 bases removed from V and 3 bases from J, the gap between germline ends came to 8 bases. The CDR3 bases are TGCGCCAGCAGTCAATCGTTAGGTGAAGAGACCCAGTACTTC. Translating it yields CASSQSLGEETQYF.

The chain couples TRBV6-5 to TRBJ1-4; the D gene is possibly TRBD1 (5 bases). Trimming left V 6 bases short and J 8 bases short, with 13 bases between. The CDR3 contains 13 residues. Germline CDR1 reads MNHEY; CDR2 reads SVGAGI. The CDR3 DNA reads TGTGCCAGCAGATCCCAGGGTTCCGAAAAACTGTTTTTT. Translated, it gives CASRSQGSEKLFF.

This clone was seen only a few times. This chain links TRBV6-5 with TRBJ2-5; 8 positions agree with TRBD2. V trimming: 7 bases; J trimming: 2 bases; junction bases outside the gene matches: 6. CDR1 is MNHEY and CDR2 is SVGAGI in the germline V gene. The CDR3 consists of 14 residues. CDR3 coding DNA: TGTGCCAGCACCCGGGGGGGCTTTCAAGAGACCCAGTACTTC. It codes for CASTRGGFQETQYF.

CDR3 in amino acids: CASSPWTSRQETQYF. In DNA form, the CDR3 reads TGTGCCAGCAGCCCATGGACTAGCAGGCAAGAGACCCAGTACTTC. The chain links TRBV7-9 to TRBJ2-5; TRBD2 matches 8 bases. The CDR3 length is 15 residues. Germline CDR1 is SEHNR and CDR2 is FQNEAQ (reference sequence). J was trimmed by 2 bases and V by 5 bases; bases with no gene match: 7.

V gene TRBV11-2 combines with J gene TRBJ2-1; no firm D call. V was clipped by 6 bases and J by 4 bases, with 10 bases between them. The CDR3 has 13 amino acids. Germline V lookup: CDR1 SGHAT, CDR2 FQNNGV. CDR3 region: CASSTDFYNEQFF. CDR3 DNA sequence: TGTGCCAGCAGTACAGATTTTTACAATGAGCAGTTCTTC.

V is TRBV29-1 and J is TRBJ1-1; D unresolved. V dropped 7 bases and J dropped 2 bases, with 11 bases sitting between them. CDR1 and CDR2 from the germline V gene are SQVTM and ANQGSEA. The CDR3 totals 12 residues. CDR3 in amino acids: CSAGKINTEAFF. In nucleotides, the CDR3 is TGCAGCGCCGGGAAAATAAACACTGAAGCTTTCTTT.

The CDR3 here is CSVATWSEAFF. CDR3 nucleotides: TGCAGCGTTGCTACTTGGTCTGAAGCTTTCTTT. The V call is TRBV29-1, the J call TRBJ1-1; D call uncertain. CDR3 size: 11 residues. CDR1 is SQVTM, CDR2 ANQGSEA, per germline. V lost 4 bases and J 6 bases, leaving 9 bases between the germline ends.

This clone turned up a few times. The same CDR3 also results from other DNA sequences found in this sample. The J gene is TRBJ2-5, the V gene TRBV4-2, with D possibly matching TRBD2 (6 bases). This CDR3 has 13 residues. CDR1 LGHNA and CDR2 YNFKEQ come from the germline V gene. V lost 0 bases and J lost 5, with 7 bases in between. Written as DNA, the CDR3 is TGTGCCAGCAGCCAAGAAGGAGGGGAGACCCAGTACTTC. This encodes CASSQEGGETQYF.

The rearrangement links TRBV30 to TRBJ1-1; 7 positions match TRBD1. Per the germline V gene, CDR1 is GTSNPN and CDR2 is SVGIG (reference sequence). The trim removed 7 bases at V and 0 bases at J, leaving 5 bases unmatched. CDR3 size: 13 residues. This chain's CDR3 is CAFGTDLNTEAFF. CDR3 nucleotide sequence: TGTGCCTTTGGGACAGACTTGAACACTGAAGCTTTCTTT. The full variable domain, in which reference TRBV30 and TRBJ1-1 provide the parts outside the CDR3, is SQTIHQWPATLVQPVGSPLSLECTVEGTSNPNLYWYRQAAGRGLQLLFYSVGIGQISSEVPQNLSASRPQDRQFILSSKKLLLSDSGFYLCAFGTDLNTEAFFGQGTRLTVV.

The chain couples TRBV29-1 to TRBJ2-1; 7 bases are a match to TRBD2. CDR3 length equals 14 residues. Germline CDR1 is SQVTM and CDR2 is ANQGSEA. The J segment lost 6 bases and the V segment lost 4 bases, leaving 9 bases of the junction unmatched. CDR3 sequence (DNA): TGCAGCGTTGTATCGGGGGGAGTGTTCAATGAGCAGTTCTTC. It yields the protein CSVVSGGVFNEQFF.

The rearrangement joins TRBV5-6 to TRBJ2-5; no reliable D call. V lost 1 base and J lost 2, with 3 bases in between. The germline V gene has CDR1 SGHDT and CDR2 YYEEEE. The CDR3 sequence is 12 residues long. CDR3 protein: CASSLPQETQYF. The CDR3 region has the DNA TGTGCCAGCAGCTTGCCGCAAGAGACCCAGTACTTC.

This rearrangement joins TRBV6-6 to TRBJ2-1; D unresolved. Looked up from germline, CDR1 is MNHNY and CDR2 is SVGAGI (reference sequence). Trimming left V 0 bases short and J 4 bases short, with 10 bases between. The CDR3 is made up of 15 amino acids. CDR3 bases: TGTGCCAGCAGTTACTCGAGGCCAAATTACAATGAGCAGTTCTTC. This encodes CASSYSRPNYNEQFF.

CDR3 in amino acids: CASRLGLAGGRTDTQYF. CDR3 nucleotide sequence: TGTGCCAGCAGATTGGGACTAGCGGGGGGTAGGACAGATACGCAGTATTTT. V is TRBV7-2 and J is TRBJ2-3; 15 nucleotides align to TRBD2. This CDR3 is 17 amino acids long. Germline V CDR1 and CDR2: SGHTA, FQGNSA. Trimming removed 6 bases from V and 3 bases from J; junction bases left unmatched: 7.

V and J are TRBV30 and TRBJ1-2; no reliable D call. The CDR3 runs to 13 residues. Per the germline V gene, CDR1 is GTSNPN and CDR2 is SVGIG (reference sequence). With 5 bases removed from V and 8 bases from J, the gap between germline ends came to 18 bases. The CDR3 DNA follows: TGTGCCTGGGGATCCACGAGGGCGAGGGGCTACACCTTC. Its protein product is CAWGSTRARGYTF. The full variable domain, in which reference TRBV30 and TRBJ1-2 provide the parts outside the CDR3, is SQTIHQWPATLVQPVGSPLSLECTVEGTSNPNLYWYRQAAGRGLQLLFYSVGIGQISSEVPQNLSASRPQDRQFILSSKKLLLSDSGFYLCAWGSTRARGYTFGSGTRLTVV.

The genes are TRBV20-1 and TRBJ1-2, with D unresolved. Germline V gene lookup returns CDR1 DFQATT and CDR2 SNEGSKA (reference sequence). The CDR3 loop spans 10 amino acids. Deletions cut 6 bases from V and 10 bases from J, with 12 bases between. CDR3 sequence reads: CSARSGNYTF. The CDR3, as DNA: TGCAGTGCAAGATCGGGAAACTACACCTTC.

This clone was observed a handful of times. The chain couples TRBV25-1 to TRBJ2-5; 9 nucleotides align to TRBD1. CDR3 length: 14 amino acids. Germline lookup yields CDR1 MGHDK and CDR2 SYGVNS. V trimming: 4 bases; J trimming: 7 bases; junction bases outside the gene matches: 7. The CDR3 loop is CASSGDRAQGTQYF. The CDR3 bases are TGTGCCAGCAGTGGGGACAGGGCTCAGGGGACCCAGTACTTC.

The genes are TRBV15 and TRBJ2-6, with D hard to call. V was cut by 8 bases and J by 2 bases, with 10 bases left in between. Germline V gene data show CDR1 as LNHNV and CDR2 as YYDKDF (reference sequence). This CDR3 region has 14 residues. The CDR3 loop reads CATGSAAGANVLTF. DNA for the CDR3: TGTGCCACCGGCTCCGCGGCTGGGGCCAACGTCCTGACTTTC.